These 17 T cell receptor beta chains originate from one sample sequenced in a study of T cells in Graves' hyperthyroidism and ophthalmopathy. It was RNA transcripts that yielded the amplified TCR beta CDR3 regions. HTBI primers were employed in a first-round RT-PCR of the TCR CDR3. TCRdb independently ran MiXCR on the multiplex PCR reads; one entry per CDR3 protein. Among approximately 370,000 distinct CDR3 sequences listed, more than 13% were seen once. The sample was blood. Receptors were obtained from a woman in her twenties or thirties with Graves' hyperthyroidism.

The V call is TRBV24-1, the J call TRBJ1-2, with TRBD1 as a possible D gene (6 bases). CDR1 and CDR2 (germline): KGHDR, SFDVKD. The CDR3 has 14 amino acids. The V end was cut by 4 bases, the J end by 2 bases, with 10 bases between. The CDR3: CATSDLTGNYGYTF. CDR3 nucleotide sequence: TGTGCCACCAGTGACCTGACAGGAAACTATGGCTACACCTTC.

This clonotype was detected only a few times. The rearrangement joins TRBV20-1 to TRBJ2-1, with 8 bases lining up with TRBD2. The CDR3 length is 15 residues. The germline V gene has CDR1 DFQATT and CDR2 SNEGSKA (reference sequence). Germline trimming cut 5 bases from V and 5 bases from J; bases unmatched to any gene: 11. CDR3 sequence: CSAPNGLRGDNEQFF. The CDR3 DNA reads TGCAGTGCTCCAAACGGATTGCGGGGGGACAATGAGCAGTTCTTC.

The sample holds many counts of this clonotype. The rearrangement links TRBV28 to TRBJ2-2; perhaps TRBD1 as D (5 bases). The CDR3 extends over 15 amino acids. V was trimmed by 5 bases and J by 4 bases, leaving 14 bases between them. The germline V gene encodes CDR1 MDHEN and CDR2 SYDVKM. The CDR3 DNA follows: TGTGCCAGCAGTAAACGTGGGGCCGGCACCGGGGAGCTGTTTTTT. It specifies CASSKRGAGTGELFF.

The chain has TRBV2 and TRBJ1-6, with 8 bases fitting TRBD1. With V trimmed by 2 bases and J by 9 bases, 3 bases remained unmatched. This CDR3 spans 14 amino acids. The germline V gene has CDR1 SNHLY and CDR2 FYNNEI. CDR3 coding DNA: TGTGCCAGCAGTGAACAGGGGGCCAGTTCACCCCTCCACTTT. It is translated as CASSEQGASSPLHF.

V is TRBV28 and J is TRBJ2-1; D gene unclear. There are 16 residues in the CDR3. V was pared by 6 bases and J by 5 bases, with 20 bases between. Germline V lookup: CDR1 MDHEN, CDR2 SYDVKM. The CDR3 DNA reads as TGTGCCAGCAGCAACAAAGGATGGCCGGCCAACAATGAGCAGTTCTTC. Protein sequence: CASSNKGWPANNEQFF.

The rearrangement links TRBV27 to TRBJ2-3; 9 bases are a match to TRBD2. This CDR3 has 16 amino acids. J gave up 4 bases and V 2 bases, and 7 bases lay outside the gene matches. Per the germline V gene, CDR1 is MNHEY and CDR2 is SMNVEV (reference sequence). The CDR3 bases are TGTGCCAGCAGTTTAGTTCTAGCGGGAAGGTCAGATACGCAGTATTTT. This translates into CASSLVLAGRSDTQYF.

In its sample, this clonotype was seen a few times. This rearrangement joins TRBV6-2 or TRBV6-3 to TRBJ1-1, with D uncertain. The CDR3 spans 11 residues. Trimming shortened V by 2 bases and J by 11 bases, and 9 bases separated the two germline ends. Germline V gene data show CDR1 as MNHEY and CDR2 as SVGEGT. As DNA, the CDR3 is TGTGCCAGCAGTTACAATAGGGCCGCTTTCTTT. It encodes CASSYNRAAFF.

This clonotype was counted only a few times. The V and J genes are TRBV4-1 and TRBJ2-1; 8 nucleotides agree with TRBD2. V was pared by 1 base and J by 8 bases, with 7 bases of the junction left unmatched. This CDR3 is 15 amino acids long. Germline CDR1 MGHRA, CDR2 YSYEKL. CDR3 sequence (DNA): TGCGCCAGCAGCCAAGTGGGAGGGCGGGGGGATGAGCAGTTCTTC. It yields the protein CASSQVGGRGDEQFF.

In this sample, this clonotype turned up many times. The chain has TRBV3-1 and TRBJ2-3, with 7 bases fitting TRBD1. The CDR3 is made up of 15 amino acids. The ends lost 1 base at V and 5 bases at J; junction bases unmatched: 6. Germline assignment: CDR1 LGHDT and CDR2 YNNKEL (reference sequence). The CDR3 spells CASSQAFQGEDTQYF. CDR3 in DNA: TGTGCCAGCAGCCAAGCTTTCCAGGGGGAAGATACGCAGTATTTT.

This sequence joins TRBV20-1 and TRBJ2-7, with 9 nucleotides matching TRBD2. Germline V gene data show CDR1 as DFQATT and CDR2 as SNEGSKA (reference sequence). CDR3 size: 14 residues. V was pared by 3 bases and J by 4 bases, with 7 bases of the junction left unmatched. In nucleotides, the CDR3 is TGCAGTGCTAGTGGGCTAGCGGGAAAATACGAGCAGTACTTC. Amino acids: CSASGLAGKYEQYF.

This clonotype has at least ten counts. The CDR3, as DNA: TGTGCCAGCAAGGGAAGCGGGAAGGGCACAGATACGCAGTATTTT. Amino acids: CASKGSGKGTDTQYF. The V and J genes are TRBV28 and TRBJ2-3, with 7 positions matching TRBD2. With 7 bases clipped from V and 1 base from J, the junction kept 8 bases outside the gene matches. This CDR3 region has 15 residues. In germline, CDR1 is MDHEN, CDR2 SYDVKM.

This clonotype was seen ten or more times. The genes are TRBV2 and TRBJ2-5; D possibly matches TRBD1 or TRBD2 (5 bases each). The CDR3 consists of 14 residues. Germline V gene lookup returns CDR1 SNHLY and CDR2 FYNNEI. V shed 6 bases and J shed 2 bases, with 13 bases lying between them. The CDR3 DNA is TGTGCCAGCAGCACCTCCGAGGGGCAAGAGACCCAGTACTTC. Residues: CASSTSEGQETQYF. The whole variable domain, remainder taken from reference TRBV2 and TRBJ2-5, is EPEVTQTPSHQVTQMGQEVILRCVPISNHLYFYWYRQILGQKVEFLVSFYNNEISEKSEIFDDQFSVERPDGSNFTLKIRSTKLEDSAMYFCASSTSEGQETQYFGPGTRLLVL.

Comments on this clonotype: The junction does not match germline at one end; this may be a read error. This chain connects TRBV10-3 to TRBJ2-4; 7 bases map to TRBD2. Germline CDR1 reads ENHRY; CDR2 reads SYGVKD. The CDR3 is 16 amino acids. DNA of the CDR3: TGTGCCAGCAGTCCTAGCGGAGCACTAGCCAAAAACATTCAGTACTTC. It codes for CASSPSGALAKNIQYF.

This clonotype came up many times. The chain carries TRBV11-2 and TRBJ2-3, with D hard to call. The V and J ends lost 7 bases and 7 bases respectively, with 9 bases between them. There are 11 residues in the CDR3. The germline CDR1 and CDR2 sequences are SGHAT and FQNNGV. The CDR3 DNA reads TGTGCCAGCACCGTGCTGAATACGCAGTATTTT. It encodes CASTVLNTQYF.

This clonotype was seen repeatedly, ten times or more. CDR3 nucleotides: TGTGCCAGCAGCCCCAGGACTCGCATGAATGAGCAGTTCTTC. This translates into CASSPRTRMNEQFF. The chain links TRBV11-2 to TRBJ2-1; a possible D gene is TRBD2 (5 bases). The length of the CDR3 is 14 residues. Germline CDR1 SGHAT, CDR2 FQNNGV. Trimming stripped 5 bases from V and 7 bases from J, with 15 bases between. The full variable domain, its missing parts supplied by reference TRBV11-2 and TRBJ2-1, is EAGVAQSPRYKIIEKRQSVAFWCNPISGHATLYWYQQILGQGPKLLIQFQNNGVVDDSQLPKDRFSAERLKGVDSTLKIQPAKLEDSAVYLCASSPRTRMNEQFFGPGTRLTVL.

The chain carries TRBV2 and TRBJ1-5; D gene uncertain. Germline-derived CDR1 and CDR2 are SNHLY and FYNNEI. This CDR3 spans 13 amino acids. Trimming removed 7 bases from V and 11 bases from J, with 18 bases in between. CDR3: CASTGTVEVSQHF. CDR3 in DNA: TGTGCCAGCACAGGTACAGTCGAGGTGTCCCAGCATTTT.

DNA for the CDR3: TGCGCCAGCAGTGTCGGCGGGAGGGTCGAGCAGTACTTC. Amino acids: CASSVGGRVEQYF. J is TRBJ2-7 and V is TRBV10-1; 9 bases match TRBD2. Germline V gives CDR1 WNHNN, CDR2 SYGVQD (reference sequence). This CDR3 has 13 residues. With V trimmed by 4 bases and J by 6 bases, 4 bases remained unmatched.